This T cell receptor beta chain came from a study of cytomegalovirus exposure and HLA in healthy donors (dated by TCRdb to 2016 to 2017). Study-wide context: An earlier analysis of 587 of the donors reported 250 to 350 Gb of sequence data and roughly 100 million unique TCR beta sequences from about 179 million T cells. To predict cytomegalovirus infection status, the study combined high-throughput TCR immunosequencing, statistical association of individual TCRs with disease status, and machine learning. About 300 gigabases of sequencing data and roughly 81 million unique TCR sequences made up an early release that covered nearly 650 HLA-typed donors. A later genetic analysis used genome-wide SNP genotypes for about three fifths of the 666 donors, treating that subset as a discovery cohort. To study patterns of TCR occurrence, a later analysis re-analyzed previously published TCR beta repertoires from 666 donors and added high-resolution HLA genotyping. Every repertoire in the discovery cohort had been generated on one and the same sequencing platform. The T cell repertoires of under 750 subjects were profiled by immunosequencing and related to cytomegalovirus serostatus. HLA typing included class I and class II loci at four-digit resolution. The aim of the study was to test whether cataloging public T cell receptors could identify signatures of past pathogen exposure. On average, roughly 240,000 unique TCR beta nucleotide sequences were sequenced per donor among 350 to 400 genotyped donors of the cohort, with roughly 18% of those sequences being non-productive. An earlier analysis of 587 of the donors used high-throughput TCR beta sequencing to judge whether each TCR beta V gene segment behaved as functional or pseudogenic. Besides the first cohort of 666 subjects, a separate validation cohort made up of over a hundred different subjects was used. Of the approximately 400 genotyped donors, over 65% fell in the genetic ancestry cluster associated with self-reported Caucasian donors. In the later analysis, no new phenotypic data were used to find candidate immune exposures; instead, reliance was placed on TCR beta sequences and their occurrence across donors. Because of strong linkage in the cohort, roughly five DR-DQ haplotypes were treated as single units for association and clustering. The number of donors typed differed by locus, with about 620-630 for A, B, C, DRB1 and DQB1, roughly 550 for DQA1, some 570 for DPA1, and around 450 for DPB1. Donor age, sex, ethnicity and CMV serostatus were collected together with the repertoire data. Overall study results and their limits: In a later analysis, TCR association rates were found to vary across HLA loci, with the most associated TCRs seen for DRB1 alleles and the fewest for HLA-C alleles. A further reported finding was that TCR beta sequences accurately predicted the HLA-A and HLA-B alleles for most subjects in the first cohort. In a later genetic analysis, a missense DCLRE1C variant was associated with V-gene and J-gene trimming of TCR beta chains, and the association was replicated in an independent cohort. According to a later analysis, parvovirus B19, influenza, CMV and Epstein-Barr virus appeared linked to several top co-occurrence clusters. Most TCR sequences were observed very rarely across donors, whereas some public TCRs were present in many individuals. A group of highly shared sequence variants was considered likely to be a technical artifact of the sequencing pipeline. When HLA alleles, especially DR and DQ, strongly co-occurred, attributing TCR associations to individual alleles was difficult. In an earlier analysis of about 600 of the donors, most TCR beta V segments appeared in productive rearrangements about 87% or about 30% of the time, broadly matching IMGT annotations. In a later analysis, about 17,000 TCR beta sequences were associated with specific HLA alleles at a false discovery rate of 0.05. In the study, around 150 TCR beta chains were listed as associated with cytomegalovirus. According to a later genetic analysis, donors in an Asian-associated ancestry cluster had fewer N-insertions in productive TCRs than the roughly 660-donor mean. The classifier was reported to diagnose cytomegalovirus status with high specificity and sensitivity in both the original cohort and the validation cohort. Roughly uniform sequencing depth across donors was assumed in presence/absence analyses, although this assumption may not hold. In vitro tests confirmed that a few of the cytomegalovirus-associated TCR beta chains recognize cytomegalovirus antigens. Linkage disequilibrium might explain the correlated functional status among segregating V segments, but an unknown experimental factor could not be excluded. CMV serostatus was the only immune exposure information available for the cohort. A later analysis found that most CMV-associated TCR beta chains appeared HLA-restricted, with HLA associations seemingly driven largely by CMV exposure. Because HLA typing was unavailable for some donors at each locus, only the typed subset was used in association tests. Seventeen rarely observed V segments, including chromosome 9 orphons, were excluded from the earlier analysis of approximately 500 of the donors because counts were too low. This cohort had only TCR beta chains sequenced, and the lack of alpha or paired-chain data limited which features could be detected. It was suggested by the authors that the approach could potentially be generalized to other disease states and immunological phenotypes. A later analysis found that HLA-associated TCR beta chains were more clonally expanded and had lower generation probabilities than equally common non-associated chains. Some IMGT-functional V segments, including TRBV6-2 and TRBV6-3, could not be told apart with the 87-base-pair reads, so those segments were excluded.

The cohort was made up of about 670 healthy bone marrow donors. At the time of sampling, every cohort member was nominally healthy, though immune exposures that went unrecorded were likely present. The donor tested CMV seronegative and was one of the 352 seronegative cohort members. A peripheral blood sample was provided by each donor, and peripheral blood mononuclear cells were used for TCR beta sequencing. Genomic DNA was extracted from the blood cell samples with the Qiagen DNeasy Blood Extraction Kit. As regards this clone: Its target antigen remains unknown. Within the sample, other DNA sequences also encode this same CDR3.

The library was produced with the immunoSEQ multiplex PCR assay. For the multiplex PCR, a mixture combining 60 forward primers for TCR Vbeta segments and 13 reverse primers for TCR Jbeta segments was used. A multiplex PCR assay on genomic DNA amplified the CDR3 region of rearranged TCR beta genes. On the Illumina HiSeq System, the amplified TCR beta libraries were sequenced as 87-base-pair reads. Per the authors' processing: A later analysis tallied around 87 million unique TCR beta chains across the 666 repertoires, and around 12 million of those chains were shared by two or more donors. To remove PCR and sequencing errors, raw reads were error-corrected and collapsed into unique sequences using a nearest-neighbor algorithm that merged closely related sequences. To assign V, D and J gene segments, CDR3 sequences were aligned to IMGT reference sequences. For a sequence to be retained, a match of at least six nucleotides was required to both a V gene segment and a J gene segment. Rearrangements were classified as productive when the CDR3 lacked stop codons and remained in frame with V and J, and all other rearrangements were classified as non-productive. CDR3 was defined according to IMGT convention as the region running from the second conserved V-encoded cysteine to the conserved J-encoded phenylalanine. Sequences without an unambiguous match to a single V gene segment were excluded from the earlier analysis of about 600 of the donors. In an earlier analysis of around 600 of the donors, V segments were called functional above 56.7% productive rearrangements and were called segregating when the between-donor standard deviation exceeded 5%. A statistical classification framework was developed to diagnose cytomegalovirus status using the catalog of TCR beta chain sequences. In a later analysis, V and J genes were assigned by comparing TCR nucleotide sequences against IMGT/GENE-DB human TR gene sequences. The TCRdist pipeline was used in a later analysis to assign CDR3 sequences and most-parsimonious VDJ recombination scenarios. In a later analysis, each TCR beta chain was defined by its CDR3 amino acid sequence together with its V-gene family, and reads without a unique V-gene family were excluded. In a later analysis, some 600 highly shared, low-generation-probability nucleotide sequences were removed to address suspected cross-contamination and a sequencing artifact. In a later analysis, a clonal expansion index for each public chain was calculated from normalized within-repertoire ranks of inferred template counts. In a later analysis, generation probabilities were computed using a VDJ recombination model fitted to out-of-frame rearrangements, and the results were checked against IGoR. In a later analysis, TCR-TCR, TCR-HLA and TCR-CMV co-occurrence was scored with hypergeometric tests, and a repertoire-size bias correction was applied to TCR pairs. A later analysis estimated false discovery rates by permuting HLA or CMV assignments 20 times. In a later analysis, co-occurring TCRs were grouped using DBSCAN, with TCRdist sequence similarity added in when clustering inside HLA-allele-positive subsets. For co-occurrence clustering, repertoires with fewer than 30,000 or more than 120,000 public chains were excluded, along with a handful of repertoires with anomalous nucleotide sharing. The table was pulled from immuneACCESS by TCRdb, which kept in-frame rearrangements only. Such tables lose some clones; where checked, under half of the loss comes from unresolved V genes, and the rest has no known cause. That table is the source of V, J and clone size, and D and trimming were worked out from the DNA. This sample's table contains about 70,000 clones. Jointly, the top ten make up 1.7% of the sample.

At the junction V is shortened by 4 bases and J by 2 bases, with 10 bases in between. Including cysteine and phenylalanine, the CDR3 has 13 amino acids. CDR3 DNA is the only sequence kept; it has 39 bases, read in frame from the first base. From the germline V gene, CDR1 is SGHRS and CDR2 is YFSETQ. The chain is made from TRBV5-1 and TRBJ2-7; no D gene can be assigned with confidence. The sequence was collected from a woman between 25 and 40 years old in good health and CMV-seronegative. The material sequenced was PBMCs. This receptor has the CDR3 CASSPMSTYEQYF. At the DNA level, the sequence is TGCGCCAGCAGCCCCATGTCTACCTACGAGCAGTACTTC.